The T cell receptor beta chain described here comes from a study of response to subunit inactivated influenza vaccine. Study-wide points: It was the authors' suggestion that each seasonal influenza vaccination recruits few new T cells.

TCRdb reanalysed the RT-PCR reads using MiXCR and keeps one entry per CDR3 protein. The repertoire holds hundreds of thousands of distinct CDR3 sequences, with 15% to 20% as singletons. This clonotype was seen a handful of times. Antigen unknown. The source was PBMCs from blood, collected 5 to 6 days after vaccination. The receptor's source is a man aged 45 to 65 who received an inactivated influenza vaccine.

CDR3 sequence: CSARAPPGTDTQYF. The DNA for the CDR3 is TGCAGTGCTAGAGCCCCTCCCGGCACAGATACGCAGTATTTT. The chain carries TRBV20-1 and TRBJ2-3; D unresolved. The CDR3 covers 14 residues. V lost 1 base to trimming and J lost 1 base, with 9 bases between them. Germline values: CDR1 DFQATT, CDR2 SNEGSKA (reference sequence).